This T cell receptor beta chain appears in the sequencing data of a study of glioma-infiltrating T cells. Study findings and constraints: Non-neoplastic patients had below-expected tissue-blood divergence, while all gliomas exceeded expectation.

This clonotype was picked up many times. The antigen remains unidentified. The CDR3 covers 14 residues. Germline V gene data show CDR1 as SNHLY and CDR2 as FYNNEI. V lost 2 bases and J 7 bases, leaving 12 bases between the germline ends. TCR alpha and beta CDR3 regions were amplified from RNA using iRepertoire nested multiplex PCR. One-step reverse transcription and amplification started from roughly 100-400 ng of tissue mRNA or PBMC total RNA. TCRdb analysed the multiplex PCR reads with MiXCR anew, one entry per CDR3 protein. The sample shows under 200,000 distinct CDR3 sequences, around 40% of them seen only once.

The sequencing sample was made of glioma tissue, nonneoplastic brain tissue, or PBMCs (not recorded which). The receptor's source is a human donor with low-grade glioma or glioblastoma, undergoing nonglioma brain surgery, or in good health (not recorded which). The V and J genes are TRBV2 and TRBJ1-5; D perhaps matches TRBD1 (5 bases). In nucleotides, the CDR3 is TGTGCCAGCAGTGAACGAACGTCAGGGCAGCCCCAGCATTTT. Residues: CASSERTSGQPQHF.